The 4 T cell receptor beta chains reported below all come from one sample, sequenced in a study of blood T cell repertoires in COVID-19. TCRdb's table, derived via immunoSEQ multiplex PCR, lists solely in-frame clones and lacks some. In the table there are about 52,000 clones, 65% to 90% of which are singletons. Source material: peripheral blood. These TCRs come from a man between 65 and 85 years old with acute or convalescent COVID-19.

J is TRBJ1-2 and V is TRBV24-1; 9 bases agree with TRBD1. This CDR3 has 14 amino acids. Germline V lookup: CDR1 KGHDR, CDR2 SFDVKD. The ends lost 5 bases at V and 5 bases at J; junction bases unmatched: 5. The DNA of the CDR3 is TGTGCCACCAGTGGGCCCGGGACAGGGTATGGCTACACCTTC. This encodes CATSGPGTGYGYTF.

The rearrangement uses TRBV7-3 and TRBJ1-1; unclear D gene. The germline V gene has CDR1 SGHTA and CDR2 FQGTGA. The CDR3 consists of 14 residues. V dropped 5 bases and J dropped 1 base, with 11 bases sitting between them. CDR3: CASSPGMRNTEAFF. In DNA, the CDR3 is TGTGCCAGCAGCCCCGGGATGCGGAACACTGAAGCTTTCTTT.

CDR3 sequence (DNA): TGTGCCAGCAGCCCGGCAGGACAGAACTATAATTCACCCCTCCACTTT. It specifies CASSPAGQNYNSPLHF. The chain couples TRBV3-1 (or the pseudogene TRBV3-2) to TRBJ1-6; D is perhaps TRBD1 (6 bases). The CDR3 consists of 16 residues. Germline V gene sequence: CDR1 LGHDT, CDR2 YNNKEL (reference sequence). Trimming pared 4 bases from V and 3 bases from J, leaving 13 bases between.

V is TRBV12-5 and J is TRBJ1-4; D possibly corresponds to TRBD1 (5 bases). CDR1 and CDR2 (germline): LGHNT, FRNRAP. The CDR3 is made up of 16 amino acids. With 1 base removed from V and 0 bases from J, the gap between germline ends came to 9 bases. CDR3 coding DNA: TGTGCTAGTGGTTTGGCATTAGGGGCAACTAATGAAAAACTGTTTTTT. This sequence encodes CASGLALGATNEKLFF.